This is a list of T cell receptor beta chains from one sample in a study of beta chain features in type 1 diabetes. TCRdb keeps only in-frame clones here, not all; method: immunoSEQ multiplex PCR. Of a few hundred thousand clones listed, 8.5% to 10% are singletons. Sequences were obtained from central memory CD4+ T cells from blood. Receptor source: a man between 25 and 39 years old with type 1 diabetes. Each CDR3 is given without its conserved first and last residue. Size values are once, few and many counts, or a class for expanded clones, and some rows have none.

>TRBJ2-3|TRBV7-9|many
ASSHEGGTDTQY
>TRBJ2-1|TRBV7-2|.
ASSLIGLSSYNEQF
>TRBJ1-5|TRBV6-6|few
ASSSPTGDNNQPQH
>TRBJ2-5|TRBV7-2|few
ASSLAGTIGETQY
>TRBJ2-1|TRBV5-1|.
ASSLVAGGAAGDPF
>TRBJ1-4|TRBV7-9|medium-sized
ASSVGQGSNEKLF
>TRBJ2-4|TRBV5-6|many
ASSLEEAKNIQY
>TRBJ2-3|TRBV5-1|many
ASSSGTHMYTQY
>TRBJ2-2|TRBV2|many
ASSESQRFTGELF
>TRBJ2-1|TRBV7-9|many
ASSLALAGTYNEQF
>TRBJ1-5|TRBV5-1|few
ASSLGTNSNQPQH
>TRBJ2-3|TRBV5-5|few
ASSPSRQLVTDTQY
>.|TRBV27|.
ASSLQAPLAGGHEQY
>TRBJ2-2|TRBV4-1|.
ASSQRSSGTSNTGELF
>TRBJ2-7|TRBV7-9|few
ASSYLTGYEQY
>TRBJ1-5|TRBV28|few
ALTTLHQPQH
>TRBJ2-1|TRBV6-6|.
ASMTSPRVTYNEQF
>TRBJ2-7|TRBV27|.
ASRRGGGLSYEQY
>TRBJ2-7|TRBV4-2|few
ASSPGQGGYEQY
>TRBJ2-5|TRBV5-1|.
ASSPSGVVSQETQY
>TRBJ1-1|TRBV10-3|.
AIRGSLEAF
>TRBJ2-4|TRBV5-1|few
ASSSTTSGREVQY
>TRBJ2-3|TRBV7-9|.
ASSLEGGLTQY
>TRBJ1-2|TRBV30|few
AWSPSPNYGYT
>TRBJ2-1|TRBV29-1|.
SGRLAGYNEQF
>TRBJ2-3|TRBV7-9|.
ASRQDSTDTQY
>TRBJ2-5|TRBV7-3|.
ASSFSGEETQY
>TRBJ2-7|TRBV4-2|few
ASSLDGTYEQY
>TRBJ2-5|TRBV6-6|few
ASSYKGESQY
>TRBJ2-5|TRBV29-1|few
SVGQVQETQY
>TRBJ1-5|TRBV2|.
ASSGTWASQPQH
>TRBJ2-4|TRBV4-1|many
ASSQGQGGNIQY
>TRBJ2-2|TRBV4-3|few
ASSQVGGSGELF
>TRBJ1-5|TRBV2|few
ASSEGRNQPQH
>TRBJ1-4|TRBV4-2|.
ASTPGGAGEKLF
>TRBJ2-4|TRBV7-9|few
ASSLGLAQNIQY
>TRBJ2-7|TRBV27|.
ASSLREDYEQY
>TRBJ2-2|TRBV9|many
ASSVEVSGELF
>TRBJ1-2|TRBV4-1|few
ASSRKTGTGGDDYGYT
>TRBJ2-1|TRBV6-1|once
ASSGLAGSDEQF
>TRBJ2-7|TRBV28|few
ASRGETGGTYEQY
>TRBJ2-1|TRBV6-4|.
ASSGPGGSYNEQF
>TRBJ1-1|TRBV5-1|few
ASSPQGSGGTEAF
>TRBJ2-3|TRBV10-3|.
ASSRVIGTQY
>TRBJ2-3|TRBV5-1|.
ASSLAGGTDTQY
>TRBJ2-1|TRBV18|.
ASSPPREGNEQF
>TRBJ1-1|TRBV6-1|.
ASSEIGAAEAF
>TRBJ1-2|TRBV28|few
ASSSPTGGGGYT
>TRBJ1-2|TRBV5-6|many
ASSLANYGYT
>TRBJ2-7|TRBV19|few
ATTSGSYEQY
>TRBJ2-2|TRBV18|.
ASSDQPNTGELF
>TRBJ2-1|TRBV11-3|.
ASSSGLAGGASYNEQF
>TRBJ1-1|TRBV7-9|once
ASSLGSGLNTEAF
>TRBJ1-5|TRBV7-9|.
ASSIGIYQPQH
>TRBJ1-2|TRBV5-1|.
ASSLMQGTDGYT